The sequence of this T cell receptor (beta chain) was determined in a study of neurological immune-mediated disorders (dated by TCRdb to between 2018 and 2021). For the study in its entirety: Among the roughly 34 multiple sclerosis patients, relapsing-remitting MS was present in around 31 and secondary progressive MS was present in 3. The study compared peripheral blood TCR-beta repertoires of HTLV-I-associated myelopathy (HAM/TSP) patients, multiple sclerosis patients and healthy controls using UMI-based sequencing. Alongside PBMC samples, the set of some 100 TCR-beta libraries contained longitudinal samples, technical triplicates, and paired CD4+ and CD8+ T-cell subsets that had been sorted. Of the approximately 66 subjects in the cohort, around 14 were HAM/TSP patients, approximately 34 were multiple sclerosis patients, and 20 were healthy controls. Overall study results and their limits: No identical CDR3 amino acid sequences were found to be shared among expanded clones across subjects, suggesting that TCR-beta repertoires were private in all groups. TCR clonal expansion was highest in HAM/TSP patients and lowest in MS patients, with MS patients falling below even healthy controls. In phylogenetic analysis, the repertoires of 18 of 34 MS patients grouped into a cluster of related CDR3 sequences, which suggests a possible signature at the repertoire level. The MS cluster showed no association with clinical or MRI features, and the authors stated that larger cohorts are needed.

This clonotype was detected ten times or more. What this receptor recognizes is not known. Nothing much larger sits one base from this clone, and base qualities are not available. V is pruned by 3 bases and J by 8 bases, leaving 5 bases of the junction without a gene match. CDR1 LNHNV and CDR2 YYDKDF are derived from the germline V gene (reference sequence). Taken from cysteine to phenylalanine, the CDR3 has 14 residues. The entry retains the CDR3 DNA only, 42 bases that are in frame from base 1. cDNA was synthesized by template-switch 5'RACE using a primer with a 10-nucleotide random unique molecular identifier that tagged each TCR transcript. Each sequencing run produced over 160 million TCR-beta sequences covering 15-18 subjects. The RNeasy kit was used to extract total RNA. The KAPA Real-time Library Amplification kit was used to amplify TCR-beta VDJ regions with primers targeting the TCR constant region and the 5'RACE anchor. Sample indexes and Illumina adaptors were added in a first PCR, and a second PCR then increased library yield. After purification with Ampure beads, the TCR product of roughly 650 bp was size-selected on a 2% E-gel SizeSelection system. Before pooling, library quality was assessed on a Bioanalyzer, concentration was determined with Qubit, and library quantification was performed with the Kapa Library Quantification kit. An Illumina HiSeq 2500 was used to sequence the libraries paired-end at 2 x 150 bp. To increase sequence diversity, about 25-30% phiX was spiked into each library pool. In the authors' own workflow: The UMI-based MiGEC pipeline processed quality-filtered reads and removed over 75% of raw TCR sequences during error correction. IMGT germline references were used for aligning VDJ genes, and each clonotype was defined as a unique CDR3 amino acid sequence together with its V-J genes. Clonal expansion, Shannon diversity, and CDR3 relatedness (CalcPairwiseDistances, ClusterSamples) were evaluated with VDJtools, and phylogenetic trees were built with CLCbio workbench. A clone was classed as expanded if it had 8 or more unique UMIs, a cutoff based on coefficient-of-variation modelling across technical triplicates. In-frame beta chains were kept once TCRdb had trimmed the public reads at Q25 with fastp and called clones with MiXCR. Under each unique CDR3 protein, matching rows form one entry showing the most common genes and DNA. In this record, the V and J calls reflect TCRdb's handling and not the investigators' own analysis. The sample table shows about 62,000 distinct CDR3 sequences, and more than 4% are seen once. Around 3.4% of the sample rests with the top ten.

For the unsorted PBMC libraries, 2 million PBMCs were stored in RNAlater at -80 degrees C until RNA extraction and were used to generate the libraries. Multiple sclerosis patients were enrolled in a US clinical protocol evaluating disease progression by magnetic resonance imaging. PBMCs were separated from peripheral blood using Ficoll-Hypaque density gradient centrifugation and then cryopreserved in liquid nitrogen. The clonotype originates from a woman between 45 and 60 years old with multiple sclerosis. Sequencing input: PBMCs. This sequence uses TRBV15 and TRBJ1-4; 8 middle bases align to TRBD1. The nucleotide sequence is TGTGCCACCAGCAGCGACCGGACAGGGGAAAAACTGTTTTTT. It is translated as CATSSDRTGEKLFF.